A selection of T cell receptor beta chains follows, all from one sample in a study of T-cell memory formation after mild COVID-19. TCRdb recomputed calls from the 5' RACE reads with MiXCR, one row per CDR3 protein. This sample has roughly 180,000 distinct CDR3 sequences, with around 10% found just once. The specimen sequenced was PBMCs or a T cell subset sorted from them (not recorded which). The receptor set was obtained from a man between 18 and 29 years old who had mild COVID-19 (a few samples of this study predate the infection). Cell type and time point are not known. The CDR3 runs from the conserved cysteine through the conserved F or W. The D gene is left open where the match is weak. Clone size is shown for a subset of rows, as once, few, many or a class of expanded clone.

TGCGCCAGCAGCTTGGACGCTAGCGGGGGGTCTAGGACCCAGTACTTC | CASSLDASGGSRTQYF | . | TRBJ2-5 | TRBV5-1 | TRBD2
TGTGCCAGCAGTTACTCGAGGGGGTGGCAAGAGACCCAGTACTTC | CASSYSRGWQETQYF | few | TRBJ2-5 | TRBV6-5 | .
TGTGCCAGCAGCGTAGCGGCAGGTCTCTCTGGGGCCAACGTCCTGACTTTC | CASSVAAGLSGANVLTF | many | TRBJ2-6 | TRBV9 | .
TGTGCCAGCAGCCGCCGGGGAAGGACTGAAGCTTTCTTT | CASSRRGRTEAFF | few | TRBJ1-1 | TRBV7-2 | .
TGTGCCAGCAGCTTCGCCGAGGGGCGGAGGGAGCAGTACTTC | CASSFAEGRREQYF | few | TRBJ2-7 | TRBV7-6 | .
TGCAGTGCTCTCTCGACTCTTCCCGGGGAGCTGTTTTTT | CSALSTLPGELFF | . | TRBJ2-2 | TRBV20-1 | .
TGCGCCAGCAGCTTGGCGGCGGGGAGCACAGATACGCAGTATTTT | CASSLAAGSTDTQYF | many | TRBJ2-3 | TRBV5-1 | .
TGTGCCAGCAGTCGACTAGCGGTAACCTACGAGCAGTACTTC | CASSRLAVTYEQYF | many | TRBJ2-7 | TRBV6-2/TRBV6-3 | TRBD2
TGTGCCAGCAGCTTAGCGCCGGGACAGGGGGATAATTCACCCCTCCACTTT | CASSLAPGQGDNSPLHF | few | TRBJ1-6 | TRBV7-2 | TRBD1
TGCGCCAGCAGCTTGGGTCTCATCCAAGAGACCCAGTACTTC | CASSLGLIQETQYF | few | TRBJ2-5 | TRBV5-1 | .
TGTGCCAGCAGCAGGGGAAGGGTCTCTGGAAACACCATATATTTT | CASSRGRVSGNTIYF | few | TRBJ1-3 | TRBV7-6 | .
TGTGCCAGCAGTTACCTCGGGACAGGGTCCGAGACCCAGTACTTC | CASSYLGTGSETQYF | few | TRBJ2-5 | TRBV6-2/TRBV6-3 | TRBD1
TGCGCCAGCAGCGTGACGGACAGCTCTGGGGCCAACGTCCTGACTTTC | CASSVTDSSGANVLTF | few | TRBJ2-6 | TRBV5-1 | .
TGCGCCAGCCACCCCCAGGGAACTGGCCCTGAAGCTTTCTTT | CASHPQGTGPEAFF | few | TRBJ1-1 | TRBV5-1 | .
TGTGCCAGCAGCTTGGACGGCTATGGCTACACCTTC | CASSLDGYGYTF | few | TRBJ1-2 | TRBV7-6 | .
TGTGCCACCAGCCCGGGAGGGTTCAGGACAGATACGCAGTATTTT | CATSPGGFRTDTQYF | . | TRBJ2-3 | TRBV24-1 | TRBD2
TGTGCCACCAGCGATCGGACTAGCGGATTCTCCTACAATGAGCAGTTCTTC | CATSDRTSGFSYNEQFF | . | TRBJ2-1 | TRBV24-1 | TRBD2
TGTGCCAGCAGCCAAGTTGGGACTAGCGGACCTAGCGGTGAGCAGTTCTTC | CASSQVGTSGPSGEQFF | . | TRBJ2-1 | TRBV3-1 | TRBD2
TGTGCCAGCAGCTTGGGTGGGACTTCCTACGAGCAGTACTTC | CASSLGGTSYEQYF | . | TRBJ2-7 | TRBV7-2 | .
TGTGCCACCAGCAGAGACGCAGGGACCCAACCGTACAATGAGCAGTTCTTC | CATSRDAGTQPYNEQFF | many | TRBJ2-1 | TRBV15 | .
TGTGCCAGCAGCCGCACTTGGGGTAGCTACGAGCAGTACTTC | CASSRTWGSYEQYF | . | TRBJ2-7 | TRBV3-1 | .
TGCGCCAGCAGCTTGGGACAGGGGAGCTTTATGAACACTGAAGCTTTCTTT | CASSLGQGSFMNTEAFF | few | TRBJ1-1 | TRBV5-1 | TRBD1
TGCAGTGCAAAAACTAGCGGGGGGGCAGAGACCCAGTACTTC | CSAKTSGGAETQYF | few | TRBJ2-5 | TRBV20-1 | TRBD2
TGTGCCAGCAGCCGAGGGACAGGGCTTGAAAAACTGTTTTTT | CASSRGTGLEKLFF | . | TRBJ1-4 | TRBV12-3/TRBV12-4 | TRBD1